Following are 15 T cell receptor beta chains from one sample sequenced in a study of cytomegalovirus exposure and HLA in healthy donors. Both 60 Vbeta primers and 13 Jbeta primers went into the PCR. The repertoire was sequenced with immunoSEQ multiplex PCR; TCRdb's copy has only in-frame clones and lacks some. The table includes 90,000 to 150,000 clones, 55% to 75% detected once. Sequencing was performed on PBMCs. These TCRs come from a woman in her forties in good health and CMV-seropositive.

V usage is TRBV6-6 and J usage is TRBJ1-2; D perhaps matches TRBD1 (6 bases). This CDR3 is built from 15 residues. Trimming pared 6 bases from V and 2 bases from J, leaving 16 bases between. CDR1 and CDR2 (germline): MNHNY, SVGAGI (reference sequence). The CDR3 spells CASRGGAGINYGYTF. As DNA, the CDR3 is TGTGCCAGCAGAGGGGGGGCCGGGATCAACTATGGCTACACCTTC.

The chain employs TRBV4-2 and TRBJ2-3, with TRBD2 matching over 8 bases. Germline lookup yields CDR1 LGHNA and CDR2 YNFKEQ. The trim removed 4 bases at V and 4 bases at J, leaving 10 bases unmatched. CDR3 length: 16 residues. CDR3 coding DNA: TGTGCCAGCAGCCCCCTGGGCGGGGGGCGAGCAGATACGCAGTATTTT. Its translation is CASSPLGGGRADTQYF.

V and J are TRBV5-8 and TRBJ2-5; D is ambiguous. The J call may be wrong; the DNA end is better matched by TRBJ2-7. The CDR3 sequence is 12 residues long. Germline values: CDR1 SGHTS, CDR2 YDEGEE. This chain's CDR3 is CASSHRFYEQYF. The CDR3 nucleotides are TGTGCCAGCAGCCATCGATTCTACGAGCAGTACTTC.

This clone was observed a handful of times. Within the sample, other DNA sequences also encode this same CDR3. The chain is built from TRBV20-1 and TRBJ2-7; D uncertain. CDR1 is DFQATT, CDR2 SNEGSKA, per germline (reference sequence). The CDR3 extends over 11 amino acids. V was cut by 7 bases and J by 3 bases, with 10 bases left in between. The DNA for the CDR3 is TGCAGTGGGGCCACCAGCTACGAGCAGTACTTC. It encodes CSGATSYEQYF.

This sequence joins TRBV28 and TRBJ2-5; the D gene is possibly TRBD1 (5 bases). Germline-derived CDR1 and CDR2 are MDHEN and SYDVKM. The CDR3 loop spans 15 amino acids. V was shortened by 4 bases and J by 5 bases, with 17 bases between the two germline ends. The CDR3: CASSSNRQSRETQYF. In DNA form, the CDR3 reads TGTGCCAGCAGTTCCAATCGACAGTCCCGGGAGACCCAGTACTTC.

This clone is labeled medium-sized. The gene calls are TRBV10-3 and TRBJ1-3, with 7 positions matching TRBD1. This CDR3 spans 14 amino acids. Trimming removed 6 bases from V and 0 bases from J; junction bases left unmatched: 2. Per germline, CDR1 ENHRY and CDR2 SYGVKD. CDR3 DNA sequence: TGTGCCATCAGCGACAGGGACTCTGGAAACACCATATATTTT. Encoded protein: CAISDRDSGNTIYF.

The chain is built from TRBV9 and TRBJ2-5, with a possible D match to TRBD1 (6 bases). Germline assignment: CDR1 SGDLS and CDR2 YYNGEE. CDR3 length equals 15 residues. V was trimmed by 0 bases and J by 1 base, leaving 10 bases between them. The CDR3 bases are TGTGCCAGCAGCGTAGGGGTGACAGGCCAAGAGACCCAGTACTTC. Translating it yields CASSVGVTGQETQYF.

The rearrangement links TRBV19 to TRBJ1-1, with TRBD1 matching 11 bases. Losses at the gene ends were 4 bases for V and 4 bases for J; bases not matched to a gene: 2. CDR1 and CDR2 from the germline V gene are LNHDA and SQIVND (reference sequence). This CDR3 spans 14 amino acids. The DNA for the CDR3 is TGTGCCAGTAGTACCGGGACAGGGGGCACTGAAGCTTTCTTT. Encoded protein: CASSTGTGGTEAFF.

V and J are TRBV7-2 and TRBJ1-6; 7 bases map to TRBD1. The CDR3 consists of 15 residues. The ends lost 2 bases at V and 9 bases at J; junction bases unmatched: 7. Germline CDR1 reads SGHTA; CDR2 reads FQGNSA. The CDR3 reads CASSLRTGESSPLHF. The CDR3 nucleotides read TGTGCCAGCAGCTTACGAACAGGGGAGAGTTCACCCCTCCACTTT.

The rearrangement uses TRBV21-1 and TRBJ1-4; the DNA was not used to check the table's D call, TRBD1. TRBV21-1 constitutes a pseudogene. The CDR3 is 15 amino acids. The CDR3 DNA is TGTGCCAGCAGCAAAGCCGAACAGGATGATGAAAAACTGTTTTTT. Residues: CASSKAEQDDEKLFF.

The chain joins TRBV7-2 to TRBJ2-3; TRBD2 agrees at 10 bases. From germline, CDR1 is SGHTA and CDR2 FQGNSA. The V gene end was trimmed by 3 bases and the J gene end by 4 bases; junction bases not matched to a gene: 10. The CDR3 covers 17 residues. This chain's CDR3 is CASSFSTSGDRADTQYF. In DNA, the CDR3 is TGTGCCAGCAGCTTCTCCACTAGCGGGGACCGGGCAGATACGCAGTATTTT.

The chain recombines TRBV12-5 with TRBJ2-5, with 7 bases identical to TRBD1. In germline, CDR1 is LGHNT, CDR2 FRNRAP. The CDR3 length is 16 residues. The V gene end was trimmed by 7 bases and the J gene end by 2 bases; junction bases not matched to a gene: 13. For the CDR3, the DNA is TGTGCTAGTGCTCTTGGGACAGCCAGTTATCAAGAGACCCAGTACTTC. This sequence encodes CASALGTASYQETQYF.

The genes are TRBV6-5 and TRBJ1-1; no definite D call. CDR1 MNHEY and CDR2 SVGAGI come from the germline V gene. V was pared by 2 bases and J by 4 bases, with 14 bases between. The CDR3 has 15 amino acids. CDR3 in amino acids: CASSYKREWGTEAFF. The CDR3 nucleotides are TGTGCCAGCAGTTACAAAAGGGAGTGGGGCACTGAAGCTTTCTTT.

This sequence joins TRBV7-2 and TRBJ2-1; TRBD2 aligns across 12 bases. The germline V gene has CDR1 SGHTA and CDR2 FQGNSA. Losses at the gene ends were 5 bases for V and 6 bases for J; bases not matched to a gene: 5. The CDR3 is made up of 15 amino acids. CDR3 sequence: CASSLGLAGRNEQFF. The CDR3 coding sequence is TGTGCCAGCAGCCTCGGACTAGCGGGGCGCAATGAGCAGTTCTTC.

The rearrangement links TRBV25-1 to TRBJ2-5, with no clear D. The V end was cut by 1 base, the J end by 1 base, with 4 bases between. CDR3 length: 13 residues. The germline CDR1 and CDR2 sequences are MGHDK and SYGVNS. The CDR3 loop is CASSEWSQETQYF. The CDR3 DNA reads as TGTGCCAGCAGTGAATGGAGCCAAGAGACCCAGTACTTC. The complete variable domain, with remaining parts taken from reference TRBV25-1 and TRBJ2-5, reads EADIYQTPRYLVIGTGKKITLECSQTMGHDKMYWYQQDPGMELHLIHYSYGVNSTEKGDLSSESTVSRIRTEHFPLTLESARPSHTSQYLCASSEWSQETQYFGPGTRLLVL.